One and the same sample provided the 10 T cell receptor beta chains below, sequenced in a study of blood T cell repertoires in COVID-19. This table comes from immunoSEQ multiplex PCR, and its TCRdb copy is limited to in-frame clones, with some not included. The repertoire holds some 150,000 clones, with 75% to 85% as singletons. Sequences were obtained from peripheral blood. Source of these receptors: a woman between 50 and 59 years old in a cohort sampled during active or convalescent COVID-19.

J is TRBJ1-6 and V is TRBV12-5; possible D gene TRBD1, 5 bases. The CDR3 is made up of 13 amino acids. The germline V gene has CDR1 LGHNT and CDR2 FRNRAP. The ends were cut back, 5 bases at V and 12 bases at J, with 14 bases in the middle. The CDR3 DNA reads TGTGCTAGTGGTGTCGGGGGGAGTGGACCCCTCCACTTT. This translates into CASGVGGSGPLHF.

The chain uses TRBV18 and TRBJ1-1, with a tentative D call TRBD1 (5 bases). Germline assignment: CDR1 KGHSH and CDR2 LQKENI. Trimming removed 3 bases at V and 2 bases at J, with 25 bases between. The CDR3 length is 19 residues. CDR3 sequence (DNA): TGTGCCAGCTCACCCGTATCTACTCGAAGACAGAAACTAAACACTGAAGCTTTCTTT. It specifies CASSPVSTRRQKLNTEAFF.

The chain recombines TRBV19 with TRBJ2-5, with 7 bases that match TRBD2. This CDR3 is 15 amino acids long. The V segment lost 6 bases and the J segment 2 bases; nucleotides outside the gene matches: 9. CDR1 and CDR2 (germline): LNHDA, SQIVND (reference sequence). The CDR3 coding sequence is TGTGCCAGTAGGACACGGGACTACCCTCAAGAGACCCAGTACTTC. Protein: CASRTRDYPQETQYF.

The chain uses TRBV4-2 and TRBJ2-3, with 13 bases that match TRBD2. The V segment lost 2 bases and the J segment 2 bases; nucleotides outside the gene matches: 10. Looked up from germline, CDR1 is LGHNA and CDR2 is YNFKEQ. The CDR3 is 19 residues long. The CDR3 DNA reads TGTGCCAGCAGCCAACATCCCGGGACTAGCGGGAAACTCACAGATACGCAGTATTTT. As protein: CASSQHPGTSGKLTDTQYF.

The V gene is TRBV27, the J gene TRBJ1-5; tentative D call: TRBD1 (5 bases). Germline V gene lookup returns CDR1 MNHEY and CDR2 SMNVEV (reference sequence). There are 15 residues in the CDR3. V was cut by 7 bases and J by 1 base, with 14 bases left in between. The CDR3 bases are TGTGCCAGCACCCCTTGGGGGGGGAGCAATCAGCCCCAGCATTTT. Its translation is CASTPWGGSNQPQHF.

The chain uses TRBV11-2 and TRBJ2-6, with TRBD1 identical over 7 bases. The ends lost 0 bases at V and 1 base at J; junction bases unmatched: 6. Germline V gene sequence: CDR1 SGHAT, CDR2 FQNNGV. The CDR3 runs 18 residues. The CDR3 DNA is TGTGCCAGCAGCTTAGAAGGACAGGTACCGTCTGGGGCCAACGTCCTGACTTTC. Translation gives CASSLEGQVPSGANVLTF. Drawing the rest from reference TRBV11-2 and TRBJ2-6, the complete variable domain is EAGVAQSPRYKIIEKRQSVAFWCNPISGHATLYWYQQILGQGPKLLIQFQNNGVVDDSQLPKDRFSAERLKGVDSTLKIQPAKLEDSAVYLCASSLEGQVPSGANVLTFGAGSRLTVL.

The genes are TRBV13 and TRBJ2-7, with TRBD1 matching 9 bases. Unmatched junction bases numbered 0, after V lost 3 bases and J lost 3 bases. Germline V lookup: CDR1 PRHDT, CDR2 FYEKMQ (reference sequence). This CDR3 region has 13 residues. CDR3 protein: CASSLGQGYEQYF. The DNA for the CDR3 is TGTGCCAGCAGCTTGGGACAGGGCTACGAGCAGTACTTC.

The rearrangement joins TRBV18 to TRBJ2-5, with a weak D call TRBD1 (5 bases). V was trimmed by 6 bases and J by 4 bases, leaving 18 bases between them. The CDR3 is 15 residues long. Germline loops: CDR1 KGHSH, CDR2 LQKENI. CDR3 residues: CASSLRWGQGETQYF. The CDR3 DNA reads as TGTGCCAGCTCCCTCCGGTGGGGCCAGGGAGAGACCCAGTACTTC.

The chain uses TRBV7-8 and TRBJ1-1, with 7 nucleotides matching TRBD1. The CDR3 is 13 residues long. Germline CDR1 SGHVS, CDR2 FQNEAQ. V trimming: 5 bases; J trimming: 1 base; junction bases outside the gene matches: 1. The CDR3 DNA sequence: TGTGCCAGCAGCCGGGACAGGAACACTGAAGCTTTCTTT. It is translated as CASSRDRNTEAFF.

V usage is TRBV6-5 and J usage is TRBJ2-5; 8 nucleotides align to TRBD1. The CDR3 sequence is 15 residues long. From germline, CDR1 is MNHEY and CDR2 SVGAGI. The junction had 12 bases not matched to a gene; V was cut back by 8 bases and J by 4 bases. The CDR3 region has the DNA TGTGCCAGCGAGTCAGGGGGCGCAGGAGGAGAGACCCAGTACTTC. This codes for CASESGGAGGETQYF.